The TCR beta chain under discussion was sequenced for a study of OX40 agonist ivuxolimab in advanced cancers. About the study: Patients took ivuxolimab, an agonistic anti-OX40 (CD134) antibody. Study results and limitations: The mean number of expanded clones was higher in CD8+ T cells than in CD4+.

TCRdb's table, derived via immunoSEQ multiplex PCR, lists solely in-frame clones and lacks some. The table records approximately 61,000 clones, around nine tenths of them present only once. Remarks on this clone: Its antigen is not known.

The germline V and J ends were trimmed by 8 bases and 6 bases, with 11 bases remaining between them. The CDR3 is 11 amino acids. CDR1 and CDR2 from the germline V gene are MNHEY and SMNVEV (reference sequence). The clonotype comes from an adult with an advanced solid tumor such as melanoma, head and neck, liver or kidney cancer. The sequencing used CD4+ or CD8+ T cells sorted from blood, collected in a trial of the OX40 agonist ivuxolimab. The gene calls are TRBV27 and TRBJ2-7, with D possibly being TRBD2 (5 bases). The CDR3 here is CASSRGSEQYF. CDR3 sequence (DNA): TGTGCCAGCTCCCGTGGGAGCGAGCAGTACTTC.